This is a list of T cell receptor beta chains from one sample in a study of early T cells in non-severe SARS-CoV-2 infection. TCRdb reprocessed the 5' RACE reads with MiXCR, giving one entry per CDR3 protein. The sample lists 65,000 to 95,000 distinct CDR3 sequences, 14% occurring once. The sequenced sample consisted of whole blood. Receptors were obtained from an adult who was a healthcare worker with PCR-confirmed SARS-CoV-2 infection or an uninfected control (not recorded which). Both conserved end residues are part of each CDR3. Fields, in order: J gene, D gene, V gene, clone size, CDR3 DNA, CDR3 protein. The D gene is left open where the match is weak. For some rows the clone size is stated as once, few or many, or as a class when expanded; others skip it.

J: TRBJ2-1; D: .; V: TRBV11-2; size: few; DNA: TGTGCCAGCAGCCCGGGGGGCAGGGGGCCTGAGAATGAGCAGTTCTTC; CDR3: CASSPGGRGPENEQFF
J: TRBJ2-7; D: TRBD2; V: TRBV20-1; size: many; DNA: TGCAGTGCTAGAGATGGGACTAACTCCTACGAGCAGTACTTC; CDR3: CSARDGTNSYEQYF
J: TRBJ2-5; D: TRBD1; V: TRBV7-8; size: .; DNA: TGTGCCAGCAGCCCTGGGACAGGGAGAGGGGAGACCCAGTACTTC; CDR3: CASSPGTGRGETQYF
J: TRBJ1-1; D: .; V: TRBV7-9; size: .; DNA: TGTGCCAGCAGCTTAATCGGGACTGAAGCTTTCTTT; CDR3: CASSLIGTEAFF
J: TRBJ2-1; D: .; V: TRBV7-9; size: .; DNA: TGTGCCAGCAGCCCCCCACGGTCAGGGTCCTACAATGAGCAGTTCTTC; CDR3: CASSPPRSGSYNEQFF
J: TRBJ1-1; D: .; V: TRBV9; size: .; DNA: TGTGCCAGCAGCGTAGATGAAGGGGATTTATCTTTCTTT; CDR3: CASSVDEGDLSFF
J: TRBJ2-3; D: TRBD1; V: TRBV9; size: .; DNA: TGTGCCAGCAGCGTGGACAGGGGTCAGGATACGCAGTATTTT; CDR3: CASSVDRGQDTQYF
J: TRBJ1-1; D: TRBD1; V: TRBV12-3/TRBV12-4; size: few; DNA: TGTGCCAGCAGCCCCTGGACAGGCCCGAACACTGAAGCTTTCTTT; CDR3: CASSPWTGPNTEAFF
J: TRBJ2-5; D: .; V: TRBV18; size: few; DNA: TGTGCCAGCTCACCGCTTGACAGGAGGCAAGAGACCCAGTACTTC; CDR3: CASSPLDRRQETQYF
J: TRBJ2-1; D: .; V: TRBV29-1; size: .; DNA: TGCAGCGTTGACCCGTTGGACGGTTTCTTC; CDR3: CSVDPLDGFF
J: TRBJ1-1; D: .; V: TRBV11-1; size: few; DNA: TGTGCCAGCAGCCTTAGACAGACGAACACTGAAGCTTTCTTT; CDR3: CASSLRQTNTEAFF
J: TRBJ2-7; D: .; V: TRBV5-1; size: few; DNA: TGCGCCAGCAGCCCGGGACGGAGCCTCCACGAGCAGTACTTC; CDR3: CASSPGRSLHEQYF
J: TRBJ1-1; D: .; V: TRBV18; size: .; DNA: TGTGCCAGCTCACCGACCAGGGCGTCGGACACTGAAGCTTTCTTT; CDR3: CASSPTRASDTEAFF
J: TRBJ2-1; D: .; V: TRBV12-5; size: few; DNA: TGTGCTAGTGCTTTGTCCCTAGGGGGAACCTACAATGAGCAGTTCTTC; CDR3: CASALSLGGTYNEQFF
J: TRBJ1-6; D: .; V: TRBV6-1; size: .; DNA: TGTGCCAGCAGTGACTACCGGAGGGGGTATAATTCACCCCTCCACTTT; CDR3: CASSDYRRGYNSPLHF
J: TRBJ1-3; D: .; V: TRBV9; size: .; DNA: TGTGCCAGCAGCGTAGGCGGGGCTGGAAACACCATATATTTT; CDR3: CASSVGGAGNTIYF